The 8 T cell receptor beta chains in this list originate from one sample, sequenced in a study of cytomegalovirus exposure and HLA in healthy donors. Researchers ran the PCR with 60 Vbeta and 13 Jbeta primers. TCRdb's copy holds only in-frame clones and misses some; the assay was immunoSEQ multiplex PCR. This repertoire shows about 130,000 clones, about 80% found once; its top ten account for just over 1%. The sequenced material came from PBMCs. These receptor sequences come from a human donor in good health.

This clone was seen a handful of times. The chain employs TRBV5-4 and TRBJ1-2, with TRBD1 matching over 9 bases. V lost 4 bases to trimming and J lost 5 bases; unmatched junction nucleotides: 9. CDR3 length: 15 residues. Germline V lookup: CDR1 SGHNT, CDR2 YYREEE (reference sequence). CDR3 in amino acids: CASSPRDRDGYGYTF. The CDR3 region has the DNA TGTGCCAGCAGCCCCAGGGACAGGGACGGGTATGGCTACACCTTC.

The CDR3 sequence is CASSGVGLNTEAFF. Here the CDR3 DNA reads TGTGCCAGCAGCGGGGTAGGTCTGAACACTGAAGCTTTCTTT. This chain links TRBV6-6 with TRBJ1-1; D is uncertain. CDR3 length equals 14 residues. Germline CDR1 reads MNHNY; CDR2 reads SVGAGI (reference sequence). Trimming removed 6 bases at V and 0 bases at J, with 11 bases between.

There are a few counts of this clone. The chain joins TRBV29-1 to TRBJ1-2; D remains unclear. Germline V CDR1 and CDR2: SQVTM, ANQGSEA. Trimming shortened V by 2 bases and J by 0 bases, and 7 bases separated the two germline ends. The CDR3 totals 13 residues. The CDR3: CSVESGANYGYTF. In nucleotides, the CDR3 is TGCAGCGTTGAAAGCGGAGCTAACTATGGCTACACCTTC.

V gene TRBV28 combines with J gene TRBJ1-6; possible D gene TRBD1, 6 bases. This CDR3 has 17 amino acids. Trimming removed 1 base at V and 0 bases at J, with 10 bases between. Germline values: CDR1 MDHEN, CDR2 SYDVKM. The DNA for the CDR3 is TGTGCCAGCAGTTTATCTCAGGGGAGCTCCTATAATTCACCCCTCCACTTT. This sequence encodes CASSLSQGSSYNSPLHF. The whole variable domain, remainder taken from reference TRBV28 and TRBJ1-6, is DVKVTQSSRYLVKRTGEKVFLECVQDMDHENMFWYRQDPGLGLRLIYFSYDVKMKEKGDIPEGYSVSREKKERFSLILESASTNQTSMYLCASSLSQGSSYNSPLHFGNGTRLTVT.

This sequence joins TRBV7-8 and TRBJ2-6, with 7 bases aligning to TRBD2. Looked up from germline, CDR1 is SGHVS and CDR2 is FQNEAQ. This CDR3 is built from 17 residues. J lost 0 bases, V lost 5 bases, and 7 bases had no gene match. The CDR3 DNA follows: TGTGCCAGCAGCAGTCCGGGACTACCCTCTGGGGCCAACGTCCTGACTTTC. It specifies CASSSPGLPSGANVLTF.

In its sample, this clone was seen once. J is TRBJ2-1 and V is TRBV9; D possibly corresponds to TRBD1 (6 bases). The CDR3 has 18 amino acids. V lost 4 bases and J 0 bases, leaving 20 bases between the germline ends. Germline V CDR1 and CDR2: SGDLS, YYNGEE. The CDR3 region has the DNA TGTGCCAGCAGCCTCACCGGACAGTATAAGGCCTCCTACAATGAGCAGTTCTTC. As protein: CASSLTGQYKASYNEQFF.

V is TRBV19 and J is TRBJ1-5; 8 bases are a match to TRBD1. Trimming removed 7 bases from V and 5 bases from J; junction bases left unmatched: 7. The CDR3 spans 14 residues. The V gene's germline CDR1 is LNHDA and CDR2 SQIVND (reference sequence). Written as DNA, the CDR3 is TGTGCCAGTACGGTGGGGACAGGCCATCAGCCCCAGCATTTT. This gives the protein CASTVGTGHQPQHF. The whole variable domain, filled in from reference TRBV19 and TRBJ1-5, reads DGGITQSPKYLFRKEGQNVTLSCEQNLNHDAMYWYRQDPGQGLRLIYYSQIVNDFQKGDIAEGYSVSREKKESFPLTVTSAQKNPTAFYLCASTVGTGHQPQHFGDGTRLSIL.

The CDR3 loop reads CASSERNEQFF. CDR3 nucleotide sequence: TGTGCCAGCAGTGAACGCAATGAGCAGTTCTTC. This chain uses TRBV2 with TRBJ2-1; D unclear. The germline V gene encodes CDR1 SNHLY and CDR2 FYNNEI. V lost 2 bases, J lost 6 bases, and 2 bases lay in between. This CDR3 contains 11 residues. The whole variable domain, filled in from reference TRBV2 and TRBJ2-1, reads EPEVTQTPSHQVTQMGQEVILRCVPISNHLYFYWYRQILGQKVEFLVSFYNNEISEKSEIFDDQFSVERPDGSNFTLKIRSTKLEDSAMYFCASSERNEQFFGPGTRLTVL.